This T cell receptor (beta chain) was found in a study of T cell changes during pregnancy in multiple sclerosis. Produced via immunoSEQ multiplex PCR; TCRdb's table is partial and in-frame only. The table includes tens of thousands of clones, 90% to 95% detected once. J was trimmed by 6 bases and V by 1 base; bases with no gene match: 6. This CDR3 region has 15 residues. Germline V gene lookup returns CDR1 MGHRA and CDR2 YSYEKL. The chain uses TRBV4-1 and TRBJ2-1; TRBD2 matches 7 bases. This receptor was taken from a female donor in good health, enrolled as a control in a pregnancy study. The sequencing here drew on CD4+ T cells from peripheral blood mononuclear cells, taken in the second trimester of pregnancy. CDR3 coding DNA: TGCGCCAGCAGCCAAGTTGTCGGGGGGTTCAATGAGCAGTTCTTC. Protein product: CASSQVVGGFNEQFF.